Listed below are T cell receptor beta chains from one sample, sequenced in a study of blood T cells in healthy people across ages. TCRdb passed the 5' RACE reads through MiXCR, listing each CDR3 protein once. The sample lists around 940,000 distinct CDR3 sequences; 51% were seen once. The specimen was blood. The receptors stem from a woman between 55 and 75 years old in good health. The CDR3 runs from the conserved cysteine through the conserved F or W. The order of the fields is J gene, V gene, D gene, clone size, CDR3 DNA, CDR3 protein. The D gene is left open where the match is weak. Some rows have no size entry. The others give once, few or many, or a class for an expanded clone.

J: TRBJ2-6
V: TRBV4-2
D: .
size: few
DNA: TGTGCCAGCAGCCGGGTAATGGGGGCCAACGTCCTGACTTTC
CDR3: CASSRVMGANVLTF

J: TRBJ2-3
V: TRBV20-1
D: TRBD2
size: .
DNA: TGCAGTGCTGGACGCTTGACTAGCGGGAGACCGACGCAGTATTTT
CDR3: CSAGRLTSGRPTQYF

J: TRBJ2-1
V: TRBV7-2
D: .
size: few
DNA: TGTGCCAGCAGCTTAGCGCGATACAATGAGCAGTTCTTC
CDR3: CASSLARYNEQFF

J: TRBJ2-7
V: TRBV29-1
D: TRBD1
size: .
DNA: TGCAGCGTTGAAAAGGGGGCGGCCTACAATGAGCAGTACTTC
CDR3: CSVEKGAAYNEQYF

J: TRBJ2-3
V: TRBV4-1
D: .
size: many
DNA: TGCGCCAGCAGCCAAGATTCCGAGGATACGCAGTATTTT
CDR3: CASSQDSEDTQYF

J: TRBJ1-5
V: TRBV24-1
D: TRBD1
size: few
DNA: TGTGCCACCAGTGATCACAGGGGCACAAATCAGCCCCAGCATTTT
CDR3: CATSDHRGTNQPQHF

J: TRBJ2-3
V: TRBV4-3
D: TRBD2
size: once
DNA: TGCGCCAGCAGCCAAGAATTTGGTCTAGCGGCGTTCACAGATACGCAGTATTTT
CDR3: CASSQEFGLAAFTDTQYF

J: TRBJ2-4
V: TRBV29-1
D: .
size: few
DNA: TGCAGCGCCGTCACAGGTCTAGCCAAAAACATTCAGTACTTC
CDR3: CSAVTGLAKNIQYF

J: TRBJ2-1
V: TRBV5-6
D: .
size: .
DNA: TGTGCCAGCAGCATCGATCTGCGTTTATCCTACAATGAGCAGTTCTTC
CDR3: CASSIDLRLSYNEQFF

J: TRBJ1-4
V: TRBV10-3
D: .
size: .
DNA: TGTGCCATCAGTGAAAGGACGGGGGATAATGAAAAACTGTTTTTT
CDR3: CAISERTGDNEKLFF

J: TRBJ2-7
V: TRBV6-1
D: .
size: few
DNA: TGTGCCAGCAGTGACGGACACAGGGTCGGTTACGAGCAGTACTTC
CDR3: CASSDGHRVGYEQYF

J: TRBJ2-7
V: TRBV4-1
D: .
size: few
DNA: TGCGCCAGCAGCCAAGCGAGTAACAGGGAGACGGAGCAGTACTTC
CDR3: CASSQASNRETEQYF

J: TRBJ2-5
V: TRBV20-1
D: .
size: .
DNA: TGCAGCCCCAGGAGCAGCGGGAAGGGGGTAGAGACCCAGTACTTC
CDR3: CSPRSSGKGVETQYF

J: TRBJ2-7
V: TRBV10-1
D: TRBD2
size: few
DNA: TGCCCCATCTTGCCCGGGACTATCCATTACGAGCAGTACTTC
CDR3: CPILPGTIHYEQYF

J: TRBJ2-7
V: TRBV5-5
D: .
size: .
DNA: TGTGCCAGCAGCTTTCGGACACCTGGCTACGAGCAGTACTTC
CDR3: CASSFRTPGYEQYF

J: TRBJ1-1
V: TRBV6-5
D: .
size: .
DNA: TGTGCCAGCAGTATTCGGGTGGGCCCTGAAGCTTTCTTT
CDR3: CASSIRVGPEAFF

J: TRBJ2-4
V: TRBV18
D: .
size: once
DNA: TGTGCCAGCTCACCATTCTCAGGGAAAAACATTCAGTACTTC
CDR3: CASSPFSGKNIQYF

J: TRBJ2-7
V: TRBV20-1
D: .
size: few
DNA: TGCAGTGGCCTGGACGGAAACACCTACGAGCAGTACTTC
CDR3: CSGLDGNTYEQYF

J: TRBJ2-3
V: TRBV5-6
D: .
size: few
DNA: TGTGCCAGCAGCTCCCCAATCGACTGGACTAGCACAGATACGCAGTATTTT
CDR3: CASSSPIDWTSTDTQYF

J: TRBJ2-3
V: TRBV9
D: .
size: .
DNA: TGTGCCAGCAGCGCTTCCTCGGGGACTCTCACAGATACGCAGTATTTT
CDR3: CASSASSGTLTDTQYF

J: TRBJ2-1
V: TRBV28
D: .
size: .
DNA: TGTGCCGGCAGTTTCCGGCGGGACATATACAATGAGCAGTTCTTC
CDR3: CAGSFRRDIYNEQFF

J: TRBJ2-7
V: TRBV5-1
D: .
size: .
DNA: TGCGCCAGCAGCTTGGGACACCGGCTAGCTTACGAGCAGTACTTC
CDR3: CASSLGHRLAYEQYF

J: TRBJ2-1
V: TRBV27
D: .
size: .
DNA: TGTGCCAGCAGTTTGGGACCCATATACAATGAGCAGTTCTTC
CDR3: CASSLGPIYNEQFF

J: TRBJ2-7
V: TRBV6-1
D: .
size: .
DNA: TGTGCCAGCGGGCGGGCCTCCTCCTACAATGAGCAGTACTTC
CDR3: CASGRASSYNEQYF

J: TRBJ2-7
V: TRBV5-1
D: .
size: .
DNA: TGCGCCAGCGGCCCAGGCGTCAACTACGAGCAGTACTTC
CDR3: CASGPGVNYEQYF

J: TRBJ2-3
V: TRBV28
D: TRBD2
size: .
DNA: TGTGCCAGCAGGGGGGGACTAGCGGGCACAGATACGCAGTATTTT
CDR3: CASRGGLAGTDTQYF

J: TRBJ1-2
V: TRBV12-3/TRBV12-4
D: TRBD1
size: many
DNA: TGTGCCAGCAGTTCCCCGGGACAGGGCTACGGCTACACCTTC
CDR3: CASSSPGQGYGYTF

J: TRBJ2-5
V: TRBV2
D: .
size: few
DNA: TGTGCCAGCAGTCAGTCCGGCAGGCTCCCTGAGACCCAGTACTTC
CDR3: CASSQSGRLPETQYF

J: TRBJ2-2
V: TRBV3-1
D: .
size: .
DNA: TGTGCCAGCAGCCATTGGACAAACACCGGGGAGCTGTTTTTT
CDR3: CASSHWTNTGELFF

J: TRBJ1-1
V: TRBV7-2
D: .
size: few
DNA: TGTGCCAGCAGGTACCAGGGGTACACTGAAGCTTTCTTT
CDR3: CASRYQGYTEAFF

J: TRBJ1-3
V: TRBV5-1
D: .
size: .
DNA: TGCGCCAGCAGCTTGACGGGGAACTCTGGAAACACCATATATTTT
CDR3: CASSLTGNSGNTIYF

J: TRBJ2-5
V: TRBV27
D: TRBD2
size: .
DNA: TGTGCCAGCAGTTTCTTAGCGGGAGGACCGTTGCACTTC
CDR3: CASSFLAGGPLHF

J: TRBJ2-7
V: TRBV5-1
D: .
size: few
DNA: TGCGCCAGCAGCTTGTCTCCAGGGGAAGACCCCTACGAGCAGTACTTC
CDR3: CASSLSPGEDPYEQYF

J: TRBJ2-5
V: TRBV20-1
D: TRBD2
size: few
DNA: TGCAGTGCTGCGAGGCGGGAGGGCCGAGGGGAGACCCAGTACTTC
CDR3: CSAARREGRGETQYF

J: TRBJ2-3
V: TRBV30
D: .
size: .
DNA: TGTGCCTGGTCTAGCGACCGTTTGATCGATACGCAGTATTTT
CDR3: CAWSSDRLIDTQYF

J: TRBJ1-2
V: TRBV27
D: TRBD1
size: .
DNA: TGTGCCAGCAGTTTAATACGAAGGGGACAGGGGCCCTATGGCTACACCTTC
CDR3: CASSLIRRGQGPYGYTF

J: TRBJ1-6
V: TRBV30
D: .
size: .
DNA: TGTGCCTGGAGTGTACCCCCTTCACCCCTCCACTTT
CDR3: CAWSVPPSPLHF

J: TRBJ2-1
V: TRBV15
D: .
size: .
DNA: TGTGCCACCCGGGGGAGGTCCTACAATGAGCAGTTCTTC
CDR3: CATRGRSYNEQFF

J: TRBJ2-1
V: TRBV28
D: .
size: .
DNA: TGTGCCAGCGGTGAAGGAGTTAGGCAGGGAATGCCCAATGAGCAGTTCTTC
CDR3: CASGEGVRQGMPNEQFF

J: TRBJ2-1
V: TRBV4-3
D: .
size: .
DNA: TGCGCCAGCAGCCAGCATGATACAGGAGGATACAATGAGCAGTTCTTC
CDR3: CASSQHDTGGYNEQFF

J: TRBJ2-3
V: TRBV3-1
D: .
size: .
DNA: TGTGCCAGCAGTTCTGGGGACCGTACGCAGTATTTT
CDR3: CASSSGDRTQYF

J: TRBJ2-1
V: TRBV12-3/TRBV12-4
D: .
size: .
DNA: TGTGCCAGCAGTTTCCGTGGGAGGGGGGTGGAGCAGTTCTTC
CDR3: CASSFRGRGVEQFF

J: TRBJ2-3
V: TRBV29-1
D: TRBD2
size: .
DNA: TGCAGCGCCGTCGGGGTAGCGGGAGATACGCAGTATTTT
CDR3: CSAVGVAGDTQYF

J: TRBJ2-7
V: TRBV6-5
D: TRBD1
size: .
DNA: TGTGCCAGCAGGTACCTAACAGGGGGCACCTCCTACGAGCAGTACTTC
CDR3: CASRYLTGGTSYEQYF

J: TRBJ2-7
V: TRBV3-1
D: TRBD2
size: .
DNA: TGTGCCAGCAGTATGAGCGGGGTCCAAACCTACGAGCAGTACTTC
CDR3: CASSMSGVQTYEQYF

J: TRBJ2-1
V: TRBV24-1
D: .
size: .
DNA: TGTGCCACCAGTGATGTCAATGGTCAGGCTGAGCAGTTCTTC
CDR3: CATSDVNGQAEQFF

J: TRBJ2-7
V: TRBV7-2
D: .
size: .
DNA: TGTGCCAGCAGCTTATTCGGGGGCCCGTGGGACGAGCAGTACTTC
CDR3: CASSLFGGPWDEQYF

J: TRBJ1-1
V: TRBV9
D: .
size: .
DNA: TGTGCCAGCAGCGTAGCGGTCGGAGCTGAAGCTTTCTTT
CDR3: CASSVAVGAEAFF

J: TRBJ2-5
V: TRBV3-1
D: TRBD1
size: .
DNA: TGTGCCAACCCGGGACAGGGGGGAGAGACCCAGTACTTC
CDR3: CANPGQGGETQYF

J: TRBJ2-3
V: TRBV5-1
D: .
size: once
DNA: TGTGCCAGCAGCTCCGGACCCACCACAGATACGCAGTATTTT
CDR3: CASSSGPTTDTQYF

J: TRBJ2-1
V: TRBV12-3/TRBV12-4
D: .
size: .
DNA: TGCGCCAGCAGTTACAGGTCTGGGGGACACAATGAGCAGTTCTTC
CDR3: CASSYRSGGHNEQFF